This T cell receptor (beta chain) was sequenced for a study of T cell changes during pregnancy in multiple sclerosis. Sequenced by immunoSEQ multiplex PCR; TCRdb stores in-frame clones only, minus some. The table lists 35,000 to 55,000 clones, 80% to 95% of them singletons. Sample: CD4+ T cells from peripheral blood mononuclear cells, taken before pregnancy. The TCR originated in a female donor with multiple sclerosis, enrolled in a pregnancy study.

DNA of the CDR3: TGTGCCAGCAGCTCCCATCCGGGACAGGGGCTGTTGAGCTCCTACGAGCAGTACTTC. Its protein is CASSSHPGQGLLSSYEQYF. This chain connects TRBV11-2 to TRBJ2-7; 10 bases are shared with TRBD1. Germline V lookup: CDR1 SGHAT, CDR2 FQNNGV. V was pared by 4 bases and J by 0 bases, with 15 bases of the junction left unmatched. The CDR3 is 19 residues long.